Included here is one TCR beta chain sequence, with context. This sample is part of a study of T cell changes during pregnancy in multiple sclerosis. The CDR3 spans 14 residues. Germline CDR1 MDHEN, CDR2 SYDVKM. Germline trimming cut 7 bases from V and 7 bases from J; bases unmatched to any gene: 9. Generated by immunoSEQ multiplex PCR, the TCRdb table keeps only in-frame clones and is missing some. The table records about 75,000 clones, more than 80% of them present only once. V and J are TRBV28 and TRBJ1-5, with 8 nucleotides matching TRBD1. Sequenced here: peripheral blood, sampled in the first trimester of pregnancy. The receptor was isolated from a female donor in good health, enrolled as a control in a pregnancy study. For the CDR3, the DNA is TGTGCCAGCATCGAACAGGGGGTAGGGCAGCCCCAGCATTTT. Its protein product is CASIEQGVGQPQHF.